This T cell receptor beta chain comes out of a study of T cell responses to AZD1222 COVID-19 vaccine. Sequencing was performed with immunoSEQ multiplex PCR; in TCRdb, only in-frame clones are kept and a portion is missing. The sample has 100,000 to 150,000 clones, about 88% seen once. Unmatched junction bases numbered 9, after V lost 5 bases and J lost 8 bases. The CDR3 length is 14 residues. Per germline, CDR1 SGHTA and CDR2 FQGNSA. This receptor was obtained from an adult in good health. The specimen comprised peripheral blood, sampled on day 0 of AZD1222 vaccination. The genes are TRBV7-2 and TRBJ1-2; 9 bases line up with TRBD1. The CDR3 DNA reads TGTGCCAGCAGCCTCCTCGGGACAGGGTACGGCTACACCTTC. This encodes CASSLLGTGYGYTF. Based on the CDR3 plus reference TRBV7-2 and TRBJ1-2, the full variable domain is GAGVSQSPSNKVTEKGKDVELRCDPISGHTALYWYRQSLGQGLEFLIYFQGNSAPDKSGLPSDRFSAERTGGSVSTLTIQRTQQEDSAVYLCASSLLGTGYGYTFGSGTRLTVV.